These 27 T cell receptor beta chains originate from one sample sequenced in a study of blood T cell repertoires in COVID-19. Profiling relied on immunoSEQ multiplex PCR, and the TCRdb table lists in-frame clones only, not all of them. Among approximately 330,000 clones, roughly 90% were seen once, and the ten largest hold 3% to 4%. Sequences were obtained from peripheral blood. These receptors came from a woman aged 50 to 65 with active or convalescent COVID-19.

The V gene is TRBV15, the J gene TRBJ2-1; TRBD1 aligns across 8 bases. Germline CDR1 reads LNHNV; CDR2 reads YYDKDF (reference sequence). Trimming at V came to 4 bases and at J to 8 bases, leaving 10 bases not matched to a gene. This CDR3 comprises 15 residues. CDR3 sequence: CATSNIRGLSDEQFF. The CDR3 region has the DNA TGTGCCACCAGCAATATCAGGGGGCTCTCGGATGAGCAGTTCTTC. Full variable domain (rest looked up from reference TRBV15 and TRBJ2-1): DAMVIQNPRYQVTQFGKPVTLSCSQTLNHNVMYWYQQKSSQAPKLLFHYYDKDFNNEADTPDNFQSRRPNTSFCFLDIRSPGLGDTAMYLCATSNIRGLSDEQFFGPGTRLTVL.

This clone has only a few counts. The genes are TRBV3-1 (or the pseudogene TRBV3-2) and TRBJ1-6, with D tentatively TRBD1 (6 bases). Per germline, CDR1 LGHDT and CDR2 YNNKEL (reference sequence). The germline V and J ends were trimmed by 8 bases and 9 bases, with 20 bases remaining between them. This CDR3 spans 15 amino acids. CDR3 in amino acids: CASGSTGTDGSPLHF. As DNA, the CDR3 is TGTGCCAGCGGTTCCACAGGGACCGATGGTTCACCCCTCCACTTT.

The chain joins TRBV3-1 (or the pseudogene TRBV3-2) to TRBJ2-7; no definite D call. The CDR3 has 13 amino acids. The V and J ends lost 5 bases and 2 bases respectively, with 10 bases between them. Germline V CDR1 and CDR2: LGHDT, YNNKEL (reference sequence). The CDR3 sequence is CASSSVGTYEQYF. For the CDR3, the DNA is TGTGCCAGCAGCTCCGTGGGCACCTACGAGCAGTACTTC.

The chain uses TRBV5-6 and TRBJ1-3; tentative D call: TRBD1 (6 bases). The V end lost 5 bases, the J end lost 4 bases, and 22 bases lay between the germline ends. Germline V gene sequence: CDR1 SGHDT, CDR2 YYEEEE. This CDR3 has 17 amino acids. The CDR3 DNA reads TGTGCCAGCAGTTTGAGAAAACAGGGTCTGCGAGGAAACACCATATATTTT. Its translation is CASSLRKQGLRGNTIYF.

This clone was counted between two and nine times. The chain recombines TRBV5-1 with TRBJ2-2, with D possibly TRBD2 on 5 matching bases. Germline-derived CDR1 and CDR2 are SGHRS and YFSETQ. The CDR3 is 13 residues long. V was clipped by 8 bases and J by 5 bases, with 13 bases between them. For the CDR3, the DNA is TGCGCCAGTACTAGGACCGAGACCGGGGAGCTGTTTTTT. As protein: CASTRTETGELFF.

The chain has TRBV9 and TRBJ2-1; 10 positions match TRBD2. CDR1 and CDR2 (germline): SGDLS, YYNGEE. J was trimmed by 5 bases and V by 3 bases; bases with no gene match: 5. The CDR3 covers 15 residues. The CDR3: CASSAGTSVNNEQFF. In nucleotides, the CDR3 is TGTGCCAGCAGCGCCGGGACTAGCGTGAACAATGAGCAGTTCTTC.

This chain connects TRBV20-1 to TRBJ2-7, with D perhaps matching TRBD2 (5 bases). Germline CDR1 DFQATT, CDR2 SNEGSKA (reference sequence). V lost 3 bases and J 6 bases, leaving 9 bases between the germline ends. The CDR3 has 11 amino acids. CDR3 sequence: CSARGVSEQYF. As DNA, the CDR3 is TGCAGTGCTAGGGGAGTGAGCGAGCAGTACTTC.

The chain links TRBV7-9 to TRBJ2-1; no clear D gene. CDR3 length: 14 amino acids. Germline V gene lookup returns CDR1 SEHNR and CDR2 FQNEAQ (reference sequence). The V end lost 5 bases, the J end lost 2 bases, and 10 bases lay between the germline ends. The CDR3 loop reads CASSHPSTYNEQFF. For the CDR3, the DNA is TGTGCCAGCAGCCACCCGAGTACCTACAATGAGCAGTTCTTC.

The table lists this clone with a count of one. J is TRBJ2-7 and V is TRBV12-3 or TRBV12-4, with D maybe TRBD2 (6 bases). V was clipped by 6 bases and J by 3 bases, with 12 bases between them. The CDR3 sequence is 13 residues long. Here the CDR3 DNA reads TGTGCCAGCAGGAGGCCGGGGGTCTACGAGCAGTACTTC. Protein: CASRRPGVYEQYF.

This clone appeared once. The sample carries other DNA sequences with the same CDR3. This chain joins TRBV5-1 and TRBJ1-1, with D hard to call. V dropped 2 bases and J dropped 0 bases, with 8 bases sitting between them. This CDR3 spans 14 amino acids. CDR1 is SGHRS, CDR2 YFSETQ, per germline. CDR3 sequence (DNA): TGCGCCAGCAGCTTACGGGGTCTGAACACTGAAGCTTTCTTT. Protein: CASSLRGLNTEAFF.

The V call is TRBV7-6, the J call TRBJ2-1, with 10 nucleotides matching TRBD2. From germline, CDR1 is SGHVS and CDR2 FNYEAQ. There are 18 residues in the CDR3. V shed 5 bases and J 0 bases; nucleotides not matched to a gene: 10. CDR3 region: CASSPGASGRFSYNEQFF. As DNA, the CDR3 is TGTGCCAGCAGCCCAGGGGCTAGCGGGAGATTCTCCTACAATGAGCAGTTCTTC.

This clone was seen a single time. V and J are TRBV11-2 and TRBJ1-2; 7 bases match TRBD1. The V and J ends lost 5 bases and 4 bases, in that order; junction bases with no gene match: 4. This CDR3 comprises 13 residues. The germline V gene encodes CDR1 SGHAT and CDR2 FQNNGV. The CDR3 loop reads CASSPGQSYGYTF. The CDR3 DNA reads TGTGCCAGCAGCCCGGGACAGTCCTATGGCTACACCTTC.

This chain uses TRBV19 with TRBJ1-2, with TRBD1 matching over 8 bases. CDR3 length: 14 residues. The V segment lost 2 bases and the J segment 7 bases; nucleotides outside the gene matches: 6. CDR1 is LNHDA, CDR2 SQIVND, per germline (reference sequence). The CDR3 protein is CASSINPTGVGYTF. The DNA for the CDR3 is TGTGCCAGTAGTATAAACCCGACAGGGGTTGGCTACACCTTC.

V gene TRBV5-1 combines with J gene TRBJ2-5, with TRBD2 matching over 12 bases. The V segment lost 6 bases and the J segment 5 bases; nucleotides outside the gene matches: 5. This CDR3 comprises 14 residues. Germline V CDR1 and CDR2: SGHRS, YFSETQ. CDR3 protein: CASKLAGGGETQYF. The CDR3 DNA reads TGCGCCAGCAAACTAGCGGGAGGAGGGGAGACCCAGTACTTC.

The chain employs TRBV7-9 and TRBJ2-1; possible D gene TRBD2, 6 bases. This CDR3 contains 12 residues. Germline CDR1 is SEHNR and CDR2 is FQNEAQ (reference sequence). V lost 9 bases, J lost 9 bases, and 15 bases lay in between. Here the CDR3 reads CASGRGWGEQFF. CDR3 bases: TGTGCCAGTGGACGGGGGTGGGGTGAGCAGTTCTTC.

The chain employs TRBV27 and TRBJ1-2, with 7 bases that match TRBD1. The CDR3 runs to 13 residues. Per germline, CDR1 MNHEY and CDR2 SMNVEV (reference sequence). Trimming cost V 5 bases and J 5 bases; bases outside gene matches: 5. The CDR3 sequence: CASSRDREYGYTF. As DNA, the CDR3 is TGTGCCAGCAGTCGCGACAGGGAGTATGGCTACACCTTC.

The count of this clone is one. V is TRBV3-1 (or the pseudogene TRBV3-2) and J is TRBJ2-2, with 12 bases matching TRBD2. CDR1 and CDR2 from the germline V gene are LGHDT and YNNKEL (reference sequence). V dropped 0 bases and J dropped 4; count of bases not matched to a gene: 12. There are 20 residues in the CDR3. CDR3 in DNA: TGTGCCAGCAGCCAAGACCGACTAGCGGGAGTCCCCACCGGCACCGGGGAGCTGTTTTTT. This encodes CASSQDRLAGVPTGTGELFF.

The V and J genes are TRBV11-3 and TRBJ1-1; D is ambiguous. This CDR3 contains 14 residues. With 2 bases removed from V and 0 bases from J, the gap between germline ends came to 7 bases. Germline V gene data show CDR1 as SGHNT and CDR2 as YENEEA. The CDR3: CASSLNGLNTEAFF. The CDR3 nucleotides are TGTGCCAGCAGCTTAAACGGGTTGAACACTGAAGCTTTCTTT.

This chain connects TRBV19 to TRBJ2-3, with 13 bases lining up with TRBD2. In germline, CDR1 is LNHDA, CDR2 SQIVND (reference sequence). The J segment lost 3 bases and the V segment lost 5 bases, leaving 5 bases of the junction unmatched. The CDR3 is made up of 16 amino acids. CDR3 loop: CASSPKGLAGTDTQYF. CDR3 coding DNA: TGTGCCAGTAGTCCAAAGGGACTAGCGGGGACAGATACGCAGTATTTT. Filled out from reference TRBV19 and TRBJ2-3, the complete variable domain reads DGGITQSPKYLFRKEGQNVTLSCEQNLNHDAMYWYRQDPGQGLRLIYYSQIVNDFQKGDIAEGYSVSREKKESFPLTVTSAQKNPTAFYLCASSPKGLAGTDTQYFGPGTRLTVL.

This chain links TRBV13 with TRBJ1-2, with TRBD1 as a possible D gene (6 bases). Germline V lookup: CDR1 PRHDT, CDR2 FYEKMQ (reference sequence). This CDR3 comprises 15 residues. Deletions cut 1 base from V and 4 bases from J, with 13 bases between. The CDR3 loop reads CASSLAIDRFYGYTF. DNA of the CDR3: TGTGCCAGCAGCTTAGCAATTGACAGGTTCTATGGCTACACCTTC.

The V and J genes are TRBV4-3 and TRBJ2-2; no clear D. This CDR3 has 15 amino acids. The V gene lost 1 base and the J gene lost 5 bases, with 11 bases spanning the gap. Germline CDR1 reads LGHNA; CDR2 reads YSLEER. In DNA form, the CDR3 reads TGCGCCAGCAGCCAAGTTGCAGTGAAAACCGGGGAGCTGTTTTTT. This translates into CASSQVAVKTGELFF.

The genes are TRBV10-3 and TRBJ1-1; 7 nucleotides line up with TRBD1. Germline CDR1 reads ENHRY; CDR2 reads SYGVKD. This CDR3 contains 16 residues. V was clipped by 10 bases and J by 2 bases; unmatched bases: 16. As DNA, the CDR3 is TGTGCCACCTCGTTACGACAGGGCAGTCTCAACACTGAAGCTTTCTTT. The encoded protein is CATSLRQGSLNTEAFF.

The gene calls are TRBV5-1 and TRBJ2-2; 7 nucleotides agree with TRBD2. Germline lookup yields CDR1 SGHRS and CDR2 YFSETQ. Germline trimming cut 2 bases from V and 1 base from J; bases unmatched to any gene: 5. CDR3 length: 16 amino acids. The DNA of the CDR3 is TGCGCCAGCAGCTTCGGCGGGAGATTGAACACCGGGGAGCTGTTTTTT. Translating gives CASSFGGRLNTGELFF. Using reference TRBV5-1 and TRBJ2-2 for the parts outside the CDR3, the full variable domain is KAGVTQTPRYLIKTRGQQVTLSCSPISGHRSVSWYQQTPGQGLQFLFEYFSETQRNKGNFPGRFSGRQFSNSRSEMNVSTLELGDSALYLCASSFGGRLNTGELFFGEGSRLTVL.

The chain uses TRBV9 and TRBJ2-3; 13 positions agree with TRBD2. V lost 3 bases to trimming and J lost 3 bases; unmatched junction nucleotides: 4. The germline V gene encodes CDR1 SGDLS and CDR2 YYNGEE. The CDR3 is 16 residues long. The CDR3 nucleotides are TGTGCCAGCAGCGGGGGACTAGCGGGGATAACAGATACGCAGTATTTT. Its protein product is CASSGGLAGITDTQYF. Combining the CDR3 with reference TRBV9 and TRBJ2-3 gives the whole variable domain DSGVTQTPKHLITATGQRVTLRCSPRSGDLSVYWYQQSLDQGLQFLIQYYNGEERAKGNILERFSAQQFPDLHSELNLSSLELGDSALYFCASSGGLAGITDTQYFGPGTRLTVL.

The chain couples TRBV4-2 to TRBJ2-1; TRBD2 is a possible D gene (6 bases). Trimming took off 0 bases at V and 11 bases at J, with 14 bases between the two ends. The CDR3 has 14 residues. Germline V gene data show CDR1 as LGHNA and CDR2 as YNFKEQ. CDR3 loop: CASSQDASGRKQFF. The CDR3 nucleotides are TGTGCCAGCAGCCAAGATGCGTCGGGGAGGAAGCAGTTCTTC.

The chain links TRBV10-3 to TRBJ1-2; 9 nucleotides line up with TRBD1. The germline gives CDR1 ENHRY, CDR2 SYGVKD. Trimming at V came to 7 bases and at J to 7 bases, leaving 13 bases not matched to a gene. CDR3 length: 15 residues. The CDR3 bases are TGTGCCATCACCGAAACAGGGGGCGCCCAGGGTGGCTACACCTTC. Translating it yields CAITETGGAQGGYTF.

The chain combines TRBV15 with TRBJ2-3; 10 positions agree with TRBD2. V was clipped by 3 bases and J by 3 bases; unmatched bases: 3. Germline CDR1 and CDR2: LNHNV and YYDKDF (reference sequence). The length of the CDR3 is 15 residues. The CDR3 spells CATSRQLAGTDTQYF. CDR3 coding DNA: TGTGCCACCAGCAGGCAACTAGCGGGAACAGATACGCAGTATTTT.